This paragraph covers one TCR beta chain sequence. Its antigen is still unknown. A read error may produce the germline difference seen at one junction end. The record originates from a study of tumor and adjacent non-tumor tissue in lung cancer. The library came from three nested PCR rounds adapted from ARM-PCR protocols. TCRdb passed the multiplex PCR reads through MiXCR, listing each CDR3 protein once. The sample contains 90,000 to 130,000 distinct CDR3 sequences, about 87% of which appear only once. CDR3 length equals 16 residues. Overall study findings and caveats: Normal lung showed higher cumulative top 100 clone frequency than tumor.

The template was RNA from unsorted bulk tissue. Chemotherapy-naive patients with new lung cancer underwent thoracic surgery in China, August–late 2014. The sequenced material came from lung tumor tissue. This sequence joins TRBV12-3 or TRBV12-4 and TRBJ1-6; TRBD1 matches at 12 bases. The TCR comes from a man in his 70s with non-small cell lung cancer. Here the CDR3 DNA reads TGTGTCAGCACCTCCGGGACAGGGGGCTATAATTCACCTCTCTACTTT. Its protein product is CVSTSGTGGYNSPLYF.